This TCR beta chain was retrieved from a study of blood T cell repertoires in COVID-19. The overall study: The samples span acute and convalescent COVID-19 from the United States, Italy and Spain. T cells, B-cell-depleted T cells, or PBMCs provided the cDNA or gDNA that served as material.

Losses at the gene ends were 0 bases for V and 2 bases for J; bases not matched to a gene: 3. Per the germline V gene, CDR1 is SGHRS and CDR2 is YFSETQ. The CDR3 runs 16 residues. TCRdb's table, derived via immunoSEQ multiplex PCR, lists solely in-frame clones and lacks some. The sample has some 210,000 clones, approximately 78% seen once. The rearrangement joins TRBV5-1 to TRBJ2-3, with 10 bases lining up with TRBD2. Source material: peripheral blood. This receptor was identified in a woman aged 40 to 50 with acute or convalescent COVID-19. The CDR3 is CASSLERGGLTDTQYF. The CDR3, as DNA: TGCGCCAGCAGCTTGGAGCGGGGGGGCCTCACAGATACGCAGTATTTT.